Following are 7 T cell receptor beta chains from one sample sequenced in a study of blood T cell repertoires in COVID-19. Clones were read by immunoSEQ multiplex PCR, and TCRdb kept only the in-frame ones, dropping some. The sample includes about 94,000 clones, 80% of them seen just once. The sequenced material came from peripheral blood. These receptors were obtained from a human donor in a cohort sampled during active COVID-19.

This chain links TRBV9 with TRBJ1-3, with 9 bases that match TRBD1. Losses at the gene ends were 5 bases for V and 7 bases for J; bases not matched to a gene: 10. The CDR3 contains 15 residues. From germline, CDR1 is SGDLS and CDR2 YYNGEE. The CDR3 loop is CASRAPTGGSNTIYF. The CDR3 DNA sequence: TGTGCCAGCAGGGCCCCGACAGGGGGGTCCAACACCATATATTTT.

The chain couples TRBV19 to TRBJ2-6; D gene ambiguous. Trimming cost V 6 bases and J 0 bases, with 9 bases left between them. The CDR3 is made up of 15 amino acids. CDR1 and CDR2 from the germline V gene are LNHDA and SQIVND (reference sequence). CDR3 residues: CASRPPSSGANVLTF. CDR3 nucleotide sequence: TGTGCCAGTAGACCGCCGAGCTCTGGGGCCAACGTCCTGACTTTC.

This clone came up once. The V gene is TRBV7-2, the J gene TRBJ2-1; a weak D match, TRBD2 (5 bases). Germline assignment: CDR1 SGHTA and CDR2 FQGNSA. Trimming cost V 1 base and J 0 bases, with 16 bases left between them. The CDR3 covers 18 residues. The CDR3 region has the DNA TGTGCCAGCAGCTTAGTATCTCGGGGAAATCCCTCCTACAATGAGCAGTTCTTC. It is translated as CASSLVSRGNPSYNEQFF.

V usage is TRBV19 and J usage is TRBJ2-7, with D possibly matching TRBD1 (6 bases). Trimming took off 10 bases at V and 2 bases at J, with 15 bases between the two ends. The CDR3 extends over 13 amino acids. CDR1 and CDR2 from the germline V gene are LNHDA and SQIVND (reference sequence). CDR3 sequence reads: CATRQGQAYEQYF. CDR3 DNA sequence: TGTGCCACCCGGCAGGGACAAGCCTACGAGCAGTACTTC.

The gene calls are TRBV7-3 and TRBJ1-1; TRBD1 aligns across 7 bases. V was pared by 2 bases and J by 0 bases, with 9 bases of the junction left unmatched. CDR3 length: 17 residues. Germline V gene sequence: CDR1 SGHTA, CDR2 FQGTGA. The CDR3 nucleotides read TGTGCCAGCAGCTTATCGTGGGGTGGGACAGTGAACACTGAAGCTTTCTTT. This sequence encodes CASSLSWGGTVNTEAFF.

The chain employs TRBV7-8 and TRBJ2-3, with 8 bases matching TRBD2. The CDR3 contains 15 residues. Trimming took 5 bases from V and 2 from J; bases not matched to a gene: 6. Germline CDR1 and CDR2: SGHVS and FQNEAQ. The chain's CDR3 is CASSTTSGPTDTQYF. The CDR3 coding sequence is TGTGCCAGCAGCACAACTAGCGGACCCACAGATACGCAGTATTTT. Combining the CDR3 with reference TRBV7-8 and TRBJ2-3 gives the whole variable domain GAGVSQSPRYKVAKRGQDVALRCDPISGHVSLFWYQQALGQGPEFLTYFQNEAQLDKSGLPSDRFFAERPEGSVSTLKIQRTQQEDSAVYLCASSTTSGPTDTQYFGPGTRLTVL.

CDR3 nucleotides: TGTGCCAGCAGTTACGAGGGAGTTAGCAATGAGCAGTTCTTC. This codes for CASSYEGVSNEQFF. V usage is TRBV6-6 and J usage is TRBJ2-1, with D tentatively TRBD2 (5 bases). The CDR3 has 14 amino acids. Looked up from germline, CDR1 is MNHNY and CDR2 is SVGAGI (reference sequence). Trimming removed 2 bases from V and 6 bases from J, with 11 bases in between.